The rows below give T cell receptor beta chains drawn from one sample of a study of blood T cell repertoires in COVID-19. Method: immunoSEQ multiplex PCR; TCRdb's copy keeps in-frame clones and lacks some. The sample lists 250,000 to 350,000 clones, 70% to 85% occurring once. The sequenced material came from peripheral blood. These receptors were obtained from a human donor with COVID-19, enrolled during active disease. The donor label of this sample is uncertain. The CDR3 runs from the conserved cysteine through the conserved F or W. A D gene is named only where the DNA matches it firmly. Clone size is stated in some rows and not others, as once, few, many or a class when expanded.

NA	NA	TRBJ2-1	TRBV5-1	CASSLASSGSYNEQFF	TGCGCCAGCAGCTTGGCCTCCAGCGGGTCCTACAATGAGCAGTTCTTC
TRBD1	NA	TRBJ2-7	TRBV27	CASSHRLTGPMDEQYF	TGTGCCAGCAGTCACCGCCTGACAGGGCCGATGGACGAGCAGTACTTC
NA	NA	TRBJ2-7	TRBV9	CASSVATFPGEQYF	TGTGCCAGCAGCGTAGCTACCTTCCCGGGGGAGCAGTACTTC
TRBD2	once	TRBJ2-1	TRBV7-2	CASSLHSGSGNEQFF	TGTGCCAGCAGCTTACATAGCGGGAGTGGGAATGAGCAGTTCTTC
NA	few	TRBJ2-5	TRBV12-1	CASTSCGETQYF	TGTGCCAGCACCTCCTGCGGAGAGACCCAGTACTTC
NA	NA	TRBJ2-3	TRBV7-7	CASSLDRSTDTQYF	TGTGCTAGCAGCTTAGACAGGAGCACAGATACGCAGTATTTT
TRBD1	once	TRBJ2-4	TRBV6-2/TRBV6-3	CASSNRGSIQYF	TGTGCCAGCAGCAACAGGGGCAGCATTCAGTACTTC
TRBD1	NA	TRBJ2-2	TRBV7-3	CASSLRGTGKAGELFF	TGTGCCAGCAGCTTAAGGGGGACAGGGAAGGCCGGGGAGCTGTTTTTT
NA	NA	TRBJ1-2	TRBV2	CASSETRYGYTF	TGTGCCAGCAGTGAAACCAGATATGGCTACACCTTC
TRBD1	NA	TRBJ1-1	TRBV27	CASKTGGKTEAFF	TGTGCCAGCAAGACAGGGGGAAAAACTGAAGCTTTCTTT
TRBD1	NA	TRBJ2-7	TRBV13	CASSLTGGFVNEQYF	TGTGCCAGCAGCCTGACAGGGGGATTCGTCAACGAGCAGTACTTC
TRBD1	NA	TRBJ2-1	TRBV2	CASRPGQGTYNEQFF	TGTGCCAGCCGCCCCGGACAGGGCACTTACAATGAGCAGTTCTTC
NA	NA	TRBJ2-7	TRBV28	CASLSPGLRYEQYF	TGTGCCAGCTTAAGTCCGGGACTTAGGTACGAGCAGTACTTC
NA	once	TRBJ2-4	TRBV28	CASSSPAVQNIQYF	TGTGCCAGCAGTTCCCCCGCAGTACAAAACATTCAGTACTTC
NA	NA	TRBJ2-7	TRBV7-8	CASSQTGAAYEQYF	TGTGCCAGCAGCCAGACAGGAGCAGCTTACGAGCAGTACTTC
NA	NA	TRBJ2-1	TRBV7-2	CASSLIGDSYNEQFF	TGTGCCAGCAGCTTAATCGGGGACTCCTACAATGAGCAGTTCTTC
TRBD2	once	TRBJ2-2	TRBV28	CASSLSAGGVTGELFF	TGTGCCAGCAGTTTGTCCGCGGGAGGGGTCACCGGGGAGCTGTTTTTT
NA	NA	TRBJ2-2	TRBV7-2	CASTRTLNTGELFF	TGTGCCAGCACTCGGACATTGAACACCGGGGAGCTGTTTTTT
NA	once	TRBJ1-6	TRBV5-1	CASSLPLEPNSPLHF	TGCGCCAGCAGCCTGCCCCTAGAGCCTAATTCACCCCTCCACTTT
TRBD1	NA	TRBJ1-2	TRBV7-2	CASSSRQGPLGYTF	TGTGCCAGCAGCTCAAGACAGGGACCCCTTGGCTACACCTTC
NA	NA	TRBJ2-2	TRBV5-1	CASSQATNREGELFF	TGCGCCAGCAGCCAGGCCACGAACAGGGAAGGGGAGCTGTTTTTT
NA	NA	TRBJ2-5	TRBV27	CASSSSYQETQYF	TGTGCCAGCAGTTCTTCCTACCAAGAGACCCAGTACTTC
NA	NA	TRBJ2-2	TRBV5-1	CASSSSGDTGELFF	TGCGCCAGCAGCTCGAGCGGTGACACCGGGGAGCTGTTTTTT
TRBD2	NA	TRBJ2-5	TRBV27	CASGRSGSWETQYF	TGTGCCAGCGGCCGTAGCGGGAGTTGGGAGACCCAGTACTTC
TRBD1	NA	TRBJ2-5	TRBV7-3	CASSLRQGAWETQYF	TGTGCCAGCAGCTTACGACAGGGGGCTTGGGAGACCCAGTACTTC
NA	NA	TRBJ1-6	TRBV10-3	CAISAGIDNSPLHF	TGTGCCATCAGCGCCGGGATCGATAATTCACCCCTCCACTTT
NA	NA	TRBJ2-5	TRBV30	CAWSPVGIQETQYF	TGTGCCTGGAGTCCCGTCGGGATTCAAGAGACCCAGTACTTC
TRBD1	NA	TRBJ1-4	TRBV28	CASSLQGAREKLFF	TGTGCCAGCAGCCTACAGGGGGCCCGTGAAAAACTGTTTTTT
TRBD1	many	TRBJ1-2	TRBV27	CASRRQGQGIYGYTF	TGTGCCAGCAGGCGCCAGGGACAGGGAATATATGGCTACACCTTC
TRBD2	once	TRBJ2-7	TRBV20-1	CSASHSSGRDHEQYF	TGCAGTGCTAGTCATTCTAGCGGGAGGGACCACGAGCAGTACTTC
NA	NA	TRBJ2-2	TRBV18	CASSLRDSNTGELFF	TGTGCCAGCTCACTCAGGGATTCGAACACCGGGGAGCTGTTTTTT
TRBD2	NA	TRBJ2-7	TRBV7-2	CASSLIAGGTLSYEQYF	TGTGCCAGCAGCTTAATAGCGGGAGGGACCCTTTCCTACGAGCAGTACTTC
NA	NA	TRBJ2-2	TRBV7-7	CASSSFKDPGANTGELFF	TGTGCTAGCAGCTCATTCAAAGACCCGGGGGCGAACACCGGGGAGCTGTTTTTT
NA	NA	TRBJ2-1	TRBV5-4	CASGWKSGPGIYNEQFF	TGTGCCAGCGGGTGGAAAAGTGGCCCGGGGATCTACAATGAGCAGTTCTTC
NA	few	TRBJ1-5	TRBV19	CASNPEGDQPQHF	TGTGCCAGTAATCCCGAAGGGGATCAGCCCCAGCATTTT
NA	NA	TRBJ2-3	TRBV12-3/TRBV12-4	CASRLASTDTQYF	TGTGCCAGCAGACTCGCTAGCACAGATACGCAGTATTTT
NA	NA	TRBJ1-1	TRBV5-3	CARSLPYLDRTRNTEAFF	TGTGCCAGAAGCCTACCGTACCTCGACAGGACGCGGAACACTGAAGCTTTCTTT
TRBD1	NA	TRBJ1-5	TRBV10-2	CASSAYDRVQPQHF	TGCGCCAGCAGCGCCTACGACAGGGTACAGCCCCAGCATTTT
TRBD2	NA	TRBJ2-3	TRBV7-9	CASSLLAGVADTQYF	TGTGCCAGCAGCTTATTGGCGGGAGTGGCAGATACGCAGTATTTT
TRBD1	NA	TRBJ2-5	TRBV7-9	CASSTTGPETQYF	TGTGCCAGCAGCACGACAGGGCCGGAGACCCAGTACTTC
TRBD1	once	TRBJ1-2	TRBV19	CASSNRGDNYGYTF	TGTGCCAGTAGTAACAGGGGCGACAACTATGGCTACACCTTC
NA	NA	TRBJ1-2	TRBV27	CASSSSSVIYGYTF	TGTGCCAGCAGTTCCTCTTCAGTGATCTATGGCTACACCTTC
NA	NA	TRBJ2-2	TRBV24-1	CATSEGAGIGELFF	TGTGCCACCAGTGAGGGGGCAGGCATCGGGGAGCTGTTTTTT
NA	NA	TRBJ2-7	TRBV6-5	CASSRGLTYEQYF	TGTGCCAGCAGTCGGGGACTTACATACGAGCAGTACTTC
TRBD1	NA	TRBJ1-2	TRBV6-5	CASSPGDRRLYGYTF	TGTGCCAGCAGTCCAGGGGACAGAAGACTCTATGGCTACACCTTC
TRBD2	once	TRBJ2-5	TRBV7-8	CASSPGLEVGETQYF	TGTGCCAGCAGCCCCGGACTAGAGGTCGGGGAGACCCAGTACTTC